This T cell receptor (beta chain) is from a study of blood T cell repertoires in COVID-19. Looking at the study overall: COVID-19 samples from acute and convalescent phases originated in the United States, Italy and Spain.

Data came from immunoSEQ multiplex PCR; TCRdb stores just in-frame clones and leaves some out. The sample contains about 400,000 clones, 89% of which appear only once. This clone was found once. Recovered status applied to Cohort 3 donors who had two consecutive negative PCRs. It also applied to those with clearance or with symptom resolution. Germline loops: CDR1 MDHEN, CDR2 SYDVKM. V gave up 8 bases and J gave up 5 bases; unmatched junction bases: 7. CDR3 length equals 15 residues. The sequenced sample consisted of PBMCs or T cells enriched from blood (not recorded which). The chain has TRBV28 and TRBJ2-3; 13 positions match TRBD2. The TCR originated in a woman aged 25 to 39 who had recovered from COVID-19. Here the CDR3 DNA reads TGTGCCAGCCGATTACTAGCGGGAGGGGGAGATACGCAGTATTTT. Translation: CASRLLAGGGDTQYF. Combining the CDR3 with reference TRBV28 and TRBJ2-3 gives the whole variable domain DVKVTQSSRYLVKRTGEKVFLECVQDMDHENMFWYRQDPGLGLRLIYFSYDVKMKEKGDIPEGYSVSREKKERFSLILESASTNQTSMYLCASRLLAGGGDTQYFGPGTRLTVL.